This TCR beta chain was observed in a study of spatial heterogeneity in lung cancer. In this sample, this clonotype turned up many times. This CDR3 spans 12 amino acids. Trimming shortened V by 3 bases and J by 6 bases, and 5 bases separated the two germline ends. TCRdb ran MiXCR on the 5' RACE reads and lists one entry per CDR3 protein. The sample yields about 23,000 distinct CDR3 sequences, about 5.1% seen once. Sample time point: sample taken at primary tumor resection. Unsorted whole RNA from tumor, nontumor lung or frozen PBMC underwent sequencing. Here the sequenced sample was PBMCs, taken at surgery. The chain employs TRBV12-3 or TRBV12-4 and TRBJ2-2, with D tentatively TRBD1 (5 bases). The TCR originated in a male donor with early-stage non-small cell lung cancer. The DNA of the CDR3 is TGTGCCAGCAGTTTGACAGCCGGGGAGCTGTTTTTT. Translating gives CASSLTAGELFF.